The rows below give T cell receptor beta chains drawn from one sample of a study of T cells in Graves' hyperthyroidism and ophthalmopathy. TCRdb re-derived calls from the multiplex PCR reads in MiXCR, one entry per CDR3 protein. The sample consists of hundreds of thousands of distinct CDR3 sequences, 15% to 20% of them appearing once. The sequenced material came from blood. All receptors derive from a woman aged 18-29 years with Graves' ophthalmopathy. Both conserved end residues are part of each CDR3. Each record gives: J gene, V gene, clone size, D gene, CDR3 protein, CDR3 DNA. D genes are given only for firm matches. The size field is filled for only some rows; it gives once, few, many or a size class.

TRBJ1-3,TRBV30,NA,NA,CAWSVKDIGNTIYF,TGTGCCTGGAGTGTAAAGGATATCGGAAACACCATATATTTT
TRBJ1-6,TRBV7-6,NA,NA,CASSQQLRPGSYNSPLHF,TGTGCCAGCAGCCAACAACTCCGTCCCGGCTCCTATAATTCACCCCTCCACTTT
TRBJ1-2,TRBV12-5,many,NA,CASGLVLEQVYGYTF,TGTGCTAGTGGTTTGGTACTCGAACAGGTCTATGGCTACACCTTC
TRBJ1-1,TRBV15,many,NA,CATSRGQMNTEAFF,TGTGCCACCAGCAGAGGACAGATGAACACTGAAGCTTTCTTT
TRBJ2-3,TRBV3-1,NA,TRBD2,CASSQDVLRAGGQDTQYF,TGTGCCAGCAGCCAAGATGTTCTTCGGGCGGGGGGCCAAGATACGCAGTATTTT
TRBJ2-3,TRBV5-1,NA,TRBD1,CASSLVGTGTDTQYF,TGCGCCAGCAGCTTGGTCGGGACAGGGACAGATACGCAGTATTTT
TRBJ2-1,TRBV25-1,NA,TRBD2,CASSAGTSGRLGEQFF,TGTGCCAGCAGTGCAGGGACTAGCGGGAGATTGGGTGAGCAGTTCTTC
TRBJ2-7,TRBV5-1,NA,TRBD1,CASSLRQGGEQYF,TGCGCCAGCAGCTTGCGACAGGGGGGAGAGCAGTACTTC
TRBJ2-7,TRBV20-1,few,NA,CSARVFLKEEYEQYF,TGCAGTGCTAGAGTATTCCTCAAAGAGGAGTACGAGCAGTACTTC
TRBJ2-1,TRBV7-8,many,TRBD2,CASSPGTSGGFEQFF,TGTGCCAGCAGCCCGGGGACTAGCGGGGGGTTTGAGCAGTTCTTC
TRBJ2-2,TRBV28,NA,TRBD2,CASSILAGGWNTGELFF,TGTGCCAGCAGTATTCTAGCGGGGGGTTGGAACACCGGGGAGCTGTTTTTT
TRBJ1-6,TRBV20-1,NA,NA,CSADPRALYNSPLHF,TGCAGTGCGGACCCCAGGGCTTTATATAATTCACCCCTCCACTTT
TRBJ1-1,TRBV20-1,many,NA,CSAYTGNTEAFF,TGCAGTGCCTACACAGGGAACACTGAAGCTTTCTTT
TRBJ1-1,TRBV12-3/TRBV12-4,few,NA,CASSPRGLRAFF,TGTGCCAGCAGTCCCCGGGGGCTCCGAGCTTTCTTT
TRBJ2-1,TRBV9,few,NA,CASSPRGAGSGEQFF,TGTGCCAGCAGCCCCCGGGGGGCTGGGTCGGGTGAGCAGTTCTTC
TRBJ1-1,TRBV20-1,many,NA,CSAPRSSTEAFF,TGCAGTGCACCAAGAAGTAGCACTGAAGCTTTCTTT
TRBJ1-2,TRBV13,many,NA,CASSPREDSSYGYTF,TGTGCCAGCAGCCCGAGGGAGGACAGTTCCTATGGCTACACCTTC
TRBJ1-3,TRBV27,NA,NA,CASSPQGLPLSGNTIYF,TGTGCCAGCAGTCCTCAGGGCTTACCCCTCTCTGGAAACACCATATATTTT
TRBJ2-3,TRBV2,many,NA,CARIRLADRDKGTDTQYF,TGTGCCAGGATTCGCCTAGCAGACCGGGACAAAGGCACAGATACGCAGTATTTT
TRBJ1-1,TRBV20-1,many,NA,CSAGRGSEAFF,TGCAGTGCTGGTAGGGGGTCGGAAGCTTTCTTT
TRBJ2-1,TRBV7-6,few,TRBD2,CASSLARSGGSDEQFF,TGTGCCAGCAGCTTAGCCCGCAGCGGGGGGAGCGATGAGCAGTTCTTC
TRBJ1-1,TRBV20-1,many,NA,CSAERGADGTEAFF,TGCAGTGCCGAGCGTGGGGCTGATGGCACTGAAGCTTTCTTT
TRBJ2-4,TRBV2,many,NA,CASTGSDREGTGNIQYF,TGTGCCAGCACGGGATCCGACAGGGAGGGGACCGGAAACATTCAGTACTTC
TRBJ2-3,TRBV10-3,many,NA,CAISEGDTQYF,TGTGCCATCAGTGAGGGAGATACGCAGTATTTT
TRBJ2-1,TRBV13,many,TRBD2,CASRGSGTKYNEQFF,TGTGCCAGCAGGGGGAGCGGGACGAAATACAATGAGCAGTTCTTC
TRBJ1-4,TRBV7-9,few,NA,CASSLALGTANEKLFF,TGTGCCAGCAGCTTAGCGCTGGGGACGGCTAATGAAAAACTGTTTTTT
TRBJ2-3,TRBV19,once,TRBD2,CASSPTSGFFSSTDTQYF,TGTGCCAGTAGTCCGACTAGCGGTTTTTTTTCTAGCACAGATACGCAGTATTTT
TRBJ2-3,TRBV5-1,few,TRBD2,CASSLLGLAGGTDTQYF,TGCGCCAGCAGCTTGTTGGGACTAGCGGGAGGGACAGATACGCAGTATTTT
TRBJ2-3,TRBV24-1,few,NA,CATSDRLTDTQYF,TGTGCCACCAGTGATCGGCTCACAGATACGCAGTATTTT